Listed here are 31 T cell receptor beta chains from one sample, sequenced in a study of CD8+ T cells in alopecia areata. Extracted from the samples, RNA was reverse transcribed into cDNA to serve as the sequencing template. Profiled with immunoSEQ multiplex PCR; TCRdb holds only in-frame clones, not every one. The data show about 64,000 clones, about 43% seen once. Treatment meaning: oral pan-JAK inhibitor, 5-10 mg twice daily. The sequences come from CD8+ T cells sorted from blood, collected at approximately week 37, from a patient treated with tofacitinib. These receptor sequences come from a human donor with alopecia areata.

Written as DNA, the CDR3 is TGTGCCAGTAGTGACGGGATATATAGCAATCAGCCCCAGCATTTT. This gives the protein CASSDGIYSNQPQHF. This rearrangement joins TRBV19 to TRBJ1-5; D is unresolved. Looked up from germline, CDR1 is LNHDA and CDR2 is SQIVND (reference sequence). V gave up 5 bases and J gave up 0 bases, with 11 bases separating them. The CDR3 contains 15 residues. The variable domain in full, completed from reference TRBV19 and TRBJ1-5, reads DGGITQSPKYLFRKEGQNVTLSCEQNLNHDAMYWYRQDPGQGLRLIYYSQIVNDFQKGDIAEGYSVSREKKESFPLTVTSAQKNPTAFYLCASSDGIYSNQPQHFGDGTRLSIL.

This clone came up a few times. Written as DNA, the CDR3 is TGTGCCAGCAGCATATCGAGCAATCAGCCCCAGCATTTT. It is translated as CASSISSNQPQHF. The rearrangement uses TRBV9 and TRBJ1-5; D is ambiguous. Trimming shortened V by 4 bases and J by 1 base, and 6 bases separated the two germline ends. This CDR3 has 13 residues. The V gene's germline CDR1 is SGDLS and CDR2 YYNGEE.

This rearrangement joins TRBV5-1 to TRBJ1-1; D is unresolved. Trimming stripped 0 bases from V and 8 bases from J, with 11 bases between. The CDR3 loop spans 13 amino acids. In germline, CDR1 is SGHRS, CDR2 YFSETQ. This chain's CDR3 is CASSLGPGQEAFF. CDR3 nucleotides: TGCGCCAGCAGCTTGGGACCGGGCCAAGAAGCTTTCTTT.

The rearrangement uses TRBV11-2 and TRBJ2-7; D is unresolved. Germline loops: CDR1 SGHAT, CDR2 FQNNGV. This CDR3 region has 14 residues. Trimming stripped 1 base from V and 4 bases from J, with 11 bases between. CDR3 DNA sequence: TGTGCCAGCAGCTTAGGCCAAGACCTTTACGAGCAGTACTTC. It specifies CASSLGQDLYEQYF.

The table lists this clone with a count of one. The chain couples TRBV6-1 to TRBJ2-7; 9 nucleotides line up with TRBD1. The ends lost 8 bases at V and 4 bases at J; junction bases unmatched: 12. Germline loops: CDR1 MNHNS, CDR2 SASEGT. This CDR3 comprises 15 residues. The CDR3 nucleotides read TGTGCCAGCTCCGTCTCGGACAGGGGAAAATACGAGCAGTACTTC. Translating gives CASSVSDRGKYEQYF.

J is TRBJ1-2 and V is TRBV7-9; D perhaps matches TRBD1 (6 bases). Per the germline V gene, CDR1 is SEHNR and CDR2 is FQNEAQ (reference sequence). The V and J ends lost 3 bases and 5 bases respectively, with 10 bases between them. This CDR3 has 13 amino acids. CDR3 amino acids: CASSFAGVYGYTF. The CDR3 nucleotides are TGTGCCAGCAGCTTTGCAGGGGTATATGGCTACACCTTC.

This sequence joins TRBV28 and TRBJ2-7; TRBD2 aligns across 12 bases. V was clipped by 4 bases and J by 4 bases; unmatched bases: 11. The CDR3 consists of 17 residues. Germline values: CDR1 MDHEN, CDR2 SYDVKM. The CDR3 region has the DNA TGTGCCAGCAGTTGGGGGGCCGTGGGACTAGCGGGTTACGAGCAGTACTTC. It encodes CASSWGAVGLAGYEQYF.

The CDR3 sequence: CASSWKSSYEQYF. CDR3 DNA sequence: TGCGCCAGCAGCTGGAAAAGCTCCTACGAGCAGTACTTC. The chain has TRBV5-1 and TRBJ2-7; D is undetermined. Trimming stripped 3 bases from V and 0 bases from J, with 7 bases between. The CDR3 consists of 13 residues. CDR1 is SGHRS and CDR2 is YFSETQ in the germline V gene.

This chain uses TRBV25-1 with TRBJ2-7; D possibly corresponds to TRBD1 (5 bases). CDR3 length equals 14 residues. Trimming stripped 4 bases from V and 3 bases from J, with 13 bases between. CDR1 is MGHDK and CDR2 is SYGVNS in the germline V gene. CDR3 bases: TGTGCCAGCAGTGGCCGACAGCCGTTCTACGAGCAGTACTTC. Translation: CASSGRQPFYEQYF.

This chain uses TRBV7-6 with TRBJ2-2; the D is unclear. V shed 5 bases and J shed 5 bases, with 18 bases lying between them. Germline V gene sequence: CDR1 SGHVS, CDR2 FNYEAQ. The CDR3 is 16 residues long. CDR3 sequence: CASSTGAFFSTGELFF. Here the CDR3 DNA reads TGTGCCAGCAGCACCGGCGCCTTTTTTAGTACCGGGGAGCTGTTTTTT.

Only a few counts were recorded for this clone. CDR3 residues: CASRWTGGPGANVLTF. Written as DNA, the CDR3 is TGTGCCAGCAGGTGGACAGGGGGACCTGGGGCCAACGTCCTGACTTTC. The chain is built from TRBV2 and TRBJ2-6, with 10 bases identical to TRBD1. CDR3 length: 16 amino acids. V dropped 6 bases and J dropped 2; count of bases not matched to a gene: 4. CDR1 and CDR2 (germline): SNHLY, FYNNEI.

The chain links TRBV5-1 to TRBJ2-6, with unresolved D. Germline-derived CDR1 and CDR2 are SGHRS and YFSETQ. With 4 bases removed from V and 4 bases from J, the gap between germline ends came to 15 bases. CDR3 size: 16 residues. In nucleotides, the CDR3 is TGCGCCAGCAGCGCCGCGCCTGTAGCCGGGGCCAACGTCCTGACTTTC. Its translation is CASSAAPVAGANVLTF.

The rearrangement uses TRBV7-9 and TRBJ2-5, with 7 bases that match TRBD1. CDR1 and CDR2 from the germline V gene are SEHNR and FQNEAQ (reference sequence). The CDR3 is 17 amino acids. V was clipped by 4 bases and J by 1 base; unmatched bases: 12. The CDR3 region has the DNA TGTGCCAGCAGCTCCCCCCCAGGGACAGCACTCCAAGAGACCCAGTACTTC. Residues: CASSSPPGTALQETQYF.

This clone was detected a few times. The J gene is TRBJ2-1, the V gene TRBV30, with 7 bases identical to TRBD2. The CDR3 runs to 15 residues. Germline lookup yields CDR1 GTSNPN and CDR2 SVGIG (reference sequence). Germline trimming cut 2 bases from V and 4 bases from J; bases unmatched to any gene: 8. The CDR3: CAWSWASGIYNEQFF. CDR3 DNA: TGTGCCTGGAGTTGGGCTAGCGGCATATACAATGAGCAGTTCTTC.

CDR3 nucleotides: TGTGCCAGCAGCTTAGGGGTAGGTCCCTACGAGCAGTACTTC. Translating it yields CASSLGVGPYEQYF. This rearrangement joins TRBV7-9 to TRBJ2-7; unclear D gene. CDR1 is SEHNR and CDR2 is FQNEAQ in the germline V gene (reference sequence). The CDR3 extends over 14 amino acids. V was shortened by 1 base and J by 2 bases, with 9 bases between the two germline ends.

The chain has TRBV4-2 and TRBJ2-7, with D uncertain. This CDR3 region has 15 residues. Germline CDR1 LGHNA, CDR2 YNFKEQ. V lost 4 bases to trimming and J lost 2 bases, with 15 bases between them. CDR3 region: CASSPHPGAAYEQYF. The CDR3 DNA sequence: TGTGCCAGCAGCCCGCATCCCGGTGCAGCCTACGAGCAGTACTTC.

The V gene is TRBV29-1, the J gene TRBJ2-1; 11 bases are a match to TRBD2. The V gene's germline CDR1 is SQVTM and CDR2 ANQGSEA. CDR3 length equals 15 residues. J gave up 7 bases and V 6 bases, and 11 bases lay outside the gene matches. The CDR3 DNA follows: TGCAGCGTGGTAGGACTAGCGGGTATCCCTAATGAGCAGTTCTTC. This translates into CSVVGLAGIPNEQFF.

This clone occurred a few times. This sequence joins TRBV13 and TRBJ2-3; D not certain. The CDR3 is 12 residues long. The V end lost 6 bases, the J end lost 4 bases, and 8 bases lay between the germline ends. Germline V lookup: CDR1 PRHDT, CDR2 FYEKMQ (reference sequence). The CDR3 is CASSYPADTQYF. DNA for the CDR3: TGTGCCAGCAGTTACCCAGCAGATACGCAGTATTTT.

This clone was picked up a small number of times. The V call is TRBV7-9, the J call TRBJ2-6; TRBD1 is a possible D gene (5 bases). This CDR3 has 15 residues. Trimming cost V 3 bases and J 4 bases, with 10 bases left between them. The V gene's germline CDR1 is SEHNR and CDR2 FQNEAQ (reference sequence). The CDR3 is CASSFRDPGANVLTF. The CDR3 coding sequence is TGTGCCAGCAGCTTCAGGGATCCCGGGGCCAACGTCCTGACTTTC.

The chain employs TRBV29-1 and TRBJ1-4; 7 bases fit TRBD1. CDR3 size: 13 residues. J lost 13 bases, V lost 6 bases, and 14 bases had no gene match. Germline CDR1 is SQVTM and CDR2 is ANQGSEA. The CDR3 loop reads CSVEKGAGYGLFF. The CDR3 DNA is TGCAGCGTCGAAAAGGGGGCGGGCTACGGACTGTTTTTT.

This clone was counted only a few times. The CDR3 sequence: CSARQGAREQYF. The CDR3 coding sequence is TGCAGCGCAAGACAGGGGGCTAGGGAGCAGTACTTC. The V and J genes are TRBV29-1 and TRBJ2-7; 10 bases map to TRBD1. Per the germline V gene, CDR1 is SQVTM and CDR2 is ANQGSEA. The CDR3 totals 12 residues. V was pared by 7 bases and J by 7 bases, with 7 bases of the junction left unmatched.

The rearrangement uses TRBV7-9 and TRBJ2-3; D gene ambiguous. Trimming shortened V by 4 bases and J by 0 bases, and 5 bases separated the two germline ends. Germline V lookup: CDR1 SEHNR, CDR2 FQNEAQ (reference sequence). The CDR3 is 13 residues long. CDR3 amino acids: CASSSVSTDTQYF. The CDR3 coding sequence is TGTGCCAGCAGCTCAGTGAGCACAGATACGCAGTATTTT.

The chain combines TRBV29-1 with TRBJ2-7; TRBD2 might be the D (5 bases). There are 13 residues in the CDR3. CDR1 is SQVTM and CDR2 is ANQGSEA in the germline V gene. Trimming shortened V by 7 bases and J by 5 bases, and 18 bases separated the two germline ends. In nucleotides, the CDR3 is TGCAGCGCTTTAGGACTGGCGGGCCACGAGCAGTACTTC. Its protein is CSALGLAGHEQYF.

The CDR3 DNA is TGTGCCACCAGCACCACATTCGACACCTCCTACGAGCAGTACTTC. Residues: CATSTTFDTSYEQYF. The chain joins TRBV15 to TRBJ2-7; D unresolved. In germline, CDR1 is LNHNV, CDR2 YYDKDF (reference sequence). The CDR3 covers 15 residues. Trimming took off 4 bases at V and 0 bases at J, with 13 bases between the two ends.

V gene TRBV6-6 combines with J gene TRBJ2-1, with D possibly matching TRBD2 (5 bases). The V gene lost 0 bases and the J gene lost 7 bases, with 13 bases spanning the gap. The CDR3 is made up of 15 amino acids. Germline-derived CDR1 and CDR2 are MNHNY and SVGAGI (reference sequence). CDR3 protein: CASSYSELAENEQFF. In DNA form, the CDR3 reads TGTGCCAGCAGTTACTCCGAGCTAGCAGAGAATGAGCAGTTCTTC.

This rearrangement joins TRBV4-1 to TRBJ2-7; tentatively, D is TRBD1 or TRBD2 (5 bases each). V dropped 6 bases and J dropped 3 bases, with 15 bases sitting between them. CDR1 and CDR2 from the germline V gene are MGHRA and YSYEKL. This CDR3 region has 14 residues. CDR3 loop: CASREVGDGYEQYF. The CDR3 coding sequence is TGCGCCAGCAGGGAGGTAGGGGACGGCTACGAGCAGTACTTC.

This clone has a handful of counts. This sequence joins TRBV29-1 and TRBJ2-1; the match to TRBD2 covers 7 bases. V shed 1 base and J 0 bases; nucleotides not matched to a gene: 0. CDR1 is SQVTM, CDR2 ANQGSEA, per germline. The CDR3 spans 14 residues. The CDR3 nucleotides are TGCAGCGTTGAAGGGGAGGGCTCCTACAATGAGCAGTTCTTC. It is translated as CSVEGEGSYNEQFF.

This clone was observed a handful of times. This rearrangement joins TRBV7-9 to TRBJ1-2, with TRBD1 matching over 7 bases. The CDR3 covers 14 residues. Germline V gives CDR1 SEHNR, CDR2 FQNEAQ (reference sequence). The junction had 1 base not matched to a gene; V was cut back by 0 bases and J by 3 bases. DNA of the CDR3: TGTGCCAGCAGCTTAGCCGGGACAGACTATGGCTACACCTTC. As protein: CASSLAGTDYGYTF.

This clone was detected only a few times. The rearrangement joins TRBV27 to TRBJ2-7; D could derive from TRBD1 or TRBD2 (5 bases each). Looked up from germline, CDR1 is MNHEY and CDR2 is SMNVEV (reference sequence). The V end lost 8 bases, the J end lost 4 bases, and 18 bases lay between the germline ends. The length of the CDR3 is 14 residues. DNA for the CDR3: TGTGCCAGCGGCAAAACCGGGACGGATTACGAGCAGTACTTC. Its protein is CASGKTGTDYEQYF.

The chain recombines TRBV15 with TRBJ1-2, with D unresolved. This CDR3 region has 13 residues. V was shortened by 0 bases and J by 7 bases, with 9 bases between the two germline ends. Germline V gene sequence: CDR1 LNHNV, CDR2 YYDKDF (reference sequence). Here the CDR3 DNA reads TGTGCCACCAGCAGAGATTCGGTAGGTGGCTACACCTTC. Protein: CATSRDSVGGYTF. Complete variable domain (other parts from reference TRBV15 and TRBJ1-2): DAMVIQNPRYQVTQFGKPVTLSCSQTLNHNVMYWYQQKSSQAPKLLFHYYDKDFNNEADTPDNFQSRRPNTSFCFLDIRSPGLGDTAMYLCATSRDSVGGYTFGSGTRLTVV.

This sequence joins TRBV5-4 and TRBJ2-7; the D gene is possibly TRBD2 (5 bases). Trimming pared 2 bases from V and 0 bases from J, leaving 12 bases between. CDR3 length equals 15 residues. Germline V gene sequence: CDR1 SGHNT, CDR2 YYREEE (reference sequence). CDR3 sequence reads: CASSLPGSSSYEQYF. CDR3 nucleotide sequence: TGTGCCAGCAGCTTACCGGGGTCCAGCTCCTACGAGCAGTACTTC.